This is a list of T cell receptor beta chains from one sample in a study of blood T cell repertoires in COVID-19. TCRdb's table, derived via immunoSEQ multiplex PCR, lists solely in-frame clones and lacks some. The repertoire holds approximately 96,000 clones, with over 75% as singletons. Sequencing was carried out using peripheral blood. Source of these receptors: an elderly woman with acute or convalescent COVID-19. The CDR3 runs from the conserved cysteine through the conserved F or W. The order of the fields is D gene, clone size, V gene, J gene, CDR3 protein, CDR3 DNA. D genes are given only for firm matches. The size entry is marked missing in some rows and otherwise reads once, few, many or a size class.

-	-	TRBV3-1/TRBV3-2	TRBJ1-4	CASSPRGGRTNEKLFF	TGTGCCAGCAGCCCCCGGGGGGGCAGGACTAATGAAAAACTGTTTTTT
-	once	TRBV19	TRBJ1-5	CASSKPGQGRSNQPQHF	TGTGCCAGTAGTAAACCCGGCCAGGGCCGTAGCAATCAGCCCCAGCATTTT
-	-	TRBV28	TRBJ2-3	CASRKRMSTDTQYF	TGTGCCAGCAGGAAGCGTATGAGCACAGATACGCAGTATTTT
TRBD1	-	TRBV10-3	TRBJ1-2	CAISERQGATQSGYGYTF	TGTGCCATCAGTGAAAGACAGGGGGCGACTCAGTCGGGCTATGGCTACACCTTC
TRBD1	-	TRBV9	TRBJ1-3	CASSSTGGGNTIYF	TGTGCCAGCAGCTCGACAGGGGGTGGAAACACCATATATTTT
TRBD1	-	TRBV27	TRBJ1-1	CASSLSGAGGRNTEAFF	TGTGCCAGCAGTTTATCGGGGGCAGGGGGCCGCAACACTGAAGCTTTCTTT
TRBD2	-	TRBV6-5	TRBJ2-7	CASSSSGGVSYEQYF	TGTGCCAGCAGTTCTAGCGGGGGCGTTTCCTACGAGCAGTACTTC
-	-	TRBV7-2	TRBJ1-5	CASSSQSHQPQHF	TGTGCCAGCAGCTCCCAGTCTCATCAGCCCCAGCATTTT
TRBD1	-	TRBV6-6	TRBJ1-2	CASSSGQGVGYTF	TGTGCCAGCAGTTCGGGACAGGGGGTAGGCTACACCTTC
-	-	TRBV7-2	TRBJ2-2	CASSLRQPNTGELFF	TGTGCCAGCAGCTTGAGACAGCCGAACACCGGGGAGCTGTTTTTT
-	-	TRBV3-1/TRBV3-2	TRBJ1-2	CASSQDTGGYGYTF	TGTGCCAGCAGCCAAGATACGGGGGGCTATGGCTACACCTTC
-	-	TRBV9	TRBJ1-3	CASSVTDGLFSGNTIYF	TGTGCCAGCAGCGTAACGGACGGACTGTTCTCTGGAAACACCATATATTTT
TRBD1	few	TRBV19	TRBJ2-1	CASSITGQGEYNEQFF	TGTGCCAGTAGTATCACCGGACAGGGAGAATACAATGAGCAGTTCTTC
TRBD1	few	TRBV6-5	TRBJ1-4	CASSRGQAELFLFF	TGTGCCAGCAGTCGTGGACAGGCGGAACTCTTCCTGTTTTTT